The 17 T cell receptor beta chains below come from one sample, sequenced in a study of blood T cell repertoires in COVID-19 (TCRdb year 2020). Library prep was done by the immunoSEQ multiplex PCR assay. Not all clones reach the TCRdb copy of this immuneACCESS table, which keeps in-frame sequences only. Checked studies attribute under half of the gap to unresolved V genes and leave the rest unexplained. A total of fewer than 150,000 clones appear in this sample, approximately 84% of them only once. 5% to 7.5% of the sample belongs to the ten largest clones. The sequenced material came from peripheral blood. These receptors originate from a human donor in a cohort sampled during active COVID-19.

This clone appeared a few times. The rearrangement joins TRBV6-6 to TRBJ2-3, with TRBD2 matching over 12 bases. The CDR3 has 20 amino acids. Unmatched junction bases numbered 16, after V lost 6 bases and J lost 0 bases. Per the germline V gene, CDR1 is MNHNY and CDR2 is SVGAGI (reference sequence). CDR3 sequence reads: CASSHPTLAGGLLSTDTQYF. DNA for the CDR3: TGTGCCAGCAGCCACCCTACACTAGCGGGAGGATTGTTAAGCACAGATACGCAGTATTTT.

The chain has TRBV27 and TRBJ2-7, with 7 bases matching TRBD1. The CDR3 contains 13 residues. In germline, CDR1 is MNHEY, CDR2 SMNVEV (reference sequence). With 6 bases clipped from V and 6 bases from J, the junction kept 8 bases outside the gene matches. The CDR3 loop is CASRTGVGGEQYF. The CDR3 DNA reads as TGTGCCAGCAGAACAGGGGTTGGTGGCGAGCAGTACTTC.

V is TRBV6-5 and J is TRBJ2-3; perhaps TRBD2 as D (5 bases). The CDR3 is 13 amino acids. CDR1 is MNHEY and CDR2 is SVGAGI in the germline V gene. V was pared by 7 bases and J by 6 bases, with 14 bases between. The CDR3: CASNSLGVDTQYF. CDR3 DNA sequence: TGTGCCAGCAACAGCCTCGGGGTCGATACGCAGTATTTT.

In regard to this clone: This sample also contains other DNA sequences that code for the same CDR3. V gene TRBV7-3 combines with J gene TRBJ2-3; TRBD2 matches at 7 bases. CDR1 and CDR2 (germline): SGHTA, FQGTGA. With V trimmed by 0 bases and J by 2 bases, 2 bases remained unmatched. This CDR3 region has 15 residues. This CDR3 is CASSLTSGVTDTQYF. The CDR3 region has the DNA TGTGCCAGCAGCTTAACCAGCGGGGTCACAGATACGCAGTATTTT.

This clone has more than one count but fewer than ten. This chain links TRBV4-3 with TRBJ1-5; no definite D call. This CDR3 spans 15 amino acids. Trimming left V 0 bases short and J 3 bases short, with 9 bases between. CDR1 and CDR2 from the germline V gene are LGHNA and YSLEER. CDR3 in amino acids: CASSQEAGHNQPQHF. CDR3 DNA: TGCGCCAGCAGCCAAGAGGCTGGGCACAATCAGCCCCAGCATTTT.

The chain links TRBV3-1 (or the pseudogene TRBV3-2) to TRBJ1-5, with D uncertain. V dropped 6 bases and J dropped 1 base, with 13 bases sitting between them. The CDR3 runs to 15 residues. Germline loops: CDR1 LGHDT, CDR2 YNNKEL (reference sequence). The CDR3 sequence is CASSLDTHSNQPQHF. The CDR3 DNA reads TGTGCCAGCAGTTTAGACACACACAGCAATCAGCCCCAGCATTTT.

The CDR3 DNA is TGTGCCAGCAGCCAACCCAAAGGGGCTAGCGGGGAAGAGACCCAGTACTTC. It translates to CASSQPKGASGEETQYF. V gene TRBV4-2 combines with J gene TRBJ2-5, with 9 bases matching TRBD2. Germline V gene sequence: CDR1 LGHNA, CDR2 YNFKEQ. With 2 bases clipped from V and 3 bases from J, the junction kept 10 bases outside the gene matches. The CDR3 has 17 residues.

The genes are TRBV18 and TRBJ2-1; 9 bases map to TRBD2. The CDR3 totals 14 residues. Looked up from germline, CDR1 is KGHSH and CDR2 is LQKENI. V trimming: 3 bases; J trimming: 10 bases; junction bases outside the gene matches: 7. The chain's CDR3 is CASSPARAGGEQFF. CDR3 nucleotide sequence: TGTGCCAGCTCACCCGCCCGGGCGGGGGGGGAGCAGTTCTTC.

This clone has a single count. CDR3 sequence: CASSVTGGPGNTIYF. In nucleotides, the CDR3 is TGTGCCAGCAGCGTAACAGGGGGACCTGGAAACACCATATATTTT. This chain uses TRBV5-4 with TRBJ1-3; 8 positions match TRBD1. This CDR3 is built from 15 residues. Per the germline V gene, CDR1 is SGHNT and CDR2 is YYREEE (reference sequence). J gave up 2 bases and V 4 bases, and 5 bases lay outside the gene matches.

The chain recombines TRBV28 with TRBJ1-3, with D possibly being TRBD1 (6 bases). V was pared by 5 bases and J by 9 bases, with 14 bases between. The germline V gene has CDR1 MDHEN and CDR2 SYDVKM. The CDR3 loop spans 13 amino acids. DNA of the CDR3: TGTGCCAGCAGTATAAGACAGGCTCTCACCATATATTTT. Its protein is CASSIRQALTIYF.

This rearrangement joins TRBV19 to TRBJ1-3; D gene ambiguous. The CDR3 covers 16 residues. V was shortened by 4 bases and J by 0 bases, with 13 bases between the two germline ends. Germline V CDR1 and CDR2: LNHDA, SQIVND (reference sequence). CDR3 sequence (DNA): TGTGCCAGTAGTACCCCCGGGAGGAGCTCTGGAAACACCATATATTTT. This sequence encodes CASSTPGRSSGNTIYF.

This chain links TRBV3-1 (or the pseudogene TRBV3-2) with TRBJ2-2, with D possibly TRBD1 on 6 matching bases. This CDR3 is 11 amino acids long. Germline V gives CDR1 LGHDT, CDR2 YNNKEL (reference sequence). Trimming stripped 11 bases from V and 5 bases from J, with 9 bases between. This CDR3 is CAVQGTGELFF. In DNA, the CDR3 is TGTGCCGTACAGGGTACCGGGGAGCTGTTTTTT.

The V and J genes are TRBV5-4 and TRBJ1-2; TRBD1 matches at 8 bases. Germline lookup yields CDR1 SGHNT and CDR2 YYREEE (reference sequence). The CDR3 is 15 amino acids. V was pared by 5 bases and J by 1 base, with 7 bases of the junction left unmatched. The CDR3 loop reads CASSRVQGGNYGYTF. CDR3 DNA: TGTGCCAGCAGTCGTGTACAGGGGGGTAACTATGGCTACACCTTC.

The chain uses TRBV5-1 and TRBJ1-1; TRBD1 matches 9 bases. J gave up 1 base and V 4 bases, and 5 bases lay outside the gene matches. The length of the CDR3 is 15 residues. In germline, CDR1 is SGHRS, CDR2 YFSETQ. The DNA of the CDR3 is TGCGCCAGCAGCCCACGGACAGGGGAGAACACTGAAGCTTTCTTT. Its protein is CASSPRTGENTEAFF.

The genes are TRBV4-1 and TRBJ1-3; D unclear. Trimming removed 0 bases from V and 0 bases from J, with 6 bases in between. This CDR3 has 15 residues. The germline V gene encodes CDR1 MGHRA and CDR2 YSYEKL. DNA for the CDR3: TGCGCCAGCAGCCAAGATGTCAGCTCTGGAAACACCATATATTTT. Protein product: CASSQDVSSGNTIYF.

This clone was found a few times. The chain recombines TRBV7-2 with TRBJ1-3, with D unclear. The CDR3 runs 12 residues. V lost 6 bases, J lost 4 bases, and 7 bases lay in between. CDR1 SGHTA and CDR2 FQGNSA come from the germline V gene. CDR3 nucleotide sequence: TGTGCCAGCAGTTCCAGGGGAAACACCATATATTTT. Translating gives CASSSRGNTIYF.

The rearrangement uses TRBV3-1 (or the pseudogene TRBV3-2) and TRBJ2-1; TRBD1 might be the D (6 bases). V was pared by 3 bases and J by 7 bases, with 16 bases between. The length of the CDR3 is 15 residues. Germline CDR1 is LGHDT and CDR2 is YNNKEL (reference sequence). The CDR3 DNA is TGTGCCAGCAGCCAGATACAGGGAGTTTTAAATGAGCAGTTCTTC. It translates to CASSQIQGVLNEQFF.